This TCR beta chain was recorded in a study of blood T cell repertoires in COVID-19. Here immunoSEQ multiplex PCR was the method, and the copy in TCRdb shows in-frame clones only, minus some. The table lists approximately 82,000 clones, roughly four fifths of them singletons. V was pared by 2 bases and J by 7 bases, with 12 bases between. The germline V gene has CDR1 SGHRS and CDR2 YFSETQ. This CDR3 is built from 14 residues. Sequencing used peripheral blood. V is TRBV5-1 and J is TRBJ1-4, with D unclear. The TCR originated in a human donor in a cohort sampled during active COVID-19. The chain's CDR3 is CASSFGFVGEKLFF. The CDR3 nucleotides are TGCGCCAGCAGCTTCGGGTTTGTGGGTGAAAAACTGTTTTTT.